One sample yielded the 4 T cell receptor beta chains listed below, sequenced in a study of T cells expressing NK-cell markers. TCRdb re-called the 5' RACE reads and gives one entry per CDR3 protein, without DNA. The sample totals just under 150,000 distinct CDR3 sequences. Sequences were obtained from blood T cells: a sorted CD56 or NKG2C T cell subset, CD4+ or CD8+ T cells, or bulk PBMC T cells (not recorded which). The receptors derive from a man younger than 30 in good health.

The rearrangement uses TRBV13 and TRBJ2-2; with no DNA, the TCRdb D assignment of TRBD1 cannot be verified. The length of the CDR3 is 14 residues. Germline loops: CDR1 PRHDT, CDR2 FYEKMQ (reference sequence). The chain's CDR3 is CASSYGPGAGELFF.

The CDR3 region is CASRISGRHYNEQFF. V usage is TRBV27 and J usage is TRBJ2-1; TCRdb's assignment of TRBD2 cannot be checked, as there is no DNA. The CDR3 consists of 15 residues. CDR1 is MNHEY and CDR2 is SMNVEV in the germline V gene (reference sequence).

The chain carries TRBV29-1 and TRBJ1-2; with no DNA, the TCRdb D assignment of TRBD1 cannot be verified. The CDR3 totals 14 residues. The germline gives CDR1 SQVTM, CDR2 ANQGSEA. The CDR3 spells CSVEVPGASYGYTF.

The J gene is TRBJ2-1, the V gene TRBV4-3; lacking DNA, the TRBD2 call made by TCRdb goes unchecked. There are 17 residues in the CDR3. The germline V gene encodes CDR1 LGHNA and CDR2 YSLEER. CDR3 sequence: CASSQEEVPGLAGEQFF.